One and the same sample provided the 28 T cell receptor beta chains below, sequenced in a study of high-grade serous ovarian cancer treatment subgroups. Tumor samples were obtained before definitive surgery or chemotherapy. TCRdb keeps only in-frame clones here, not all; method: immunoSEQ multiplex PCR. The sample records about 4,300 clones, more than 70% being singletons. The specimen was tumor tissue. These receptors were collected from a human donor with high-grade serous ovarian cancer.

The rearrangement uses TRBV15 and TRBJ1-4; D unresolved. Germline V lookup: CDR1 LNHNV, CDR2 YYDKDF (reference sequence). This CDR3 is built from 16 residues. V was cut by 0 bases and J by 0 bases, with 8 bases left in between. CDR3 coding DNA: TGTGCCACCAGCAGAGATTTAACTGCAACTAATGAAAAACTGTTTTTT. It specifies CATSRDLTATNEKLFF.

The chain uses TRBV7-9 and TRBJ2-1; TRBD2 matches at 9 bases. The V and J ends lost 2 bases and 4 bases, in that order; junction bases with no gene match: 12. The CDR3 has 18 amino acids. Germline V gene data show CDR1 as SEHNR and CDR2 as FQNEAQ (reference sequence). CDR3 residues: CASSLTRLAVGHYNEQFF. CDR3 coding DNA: TGTGCCAGCAGCTTAACTAGACTAGCGGTAGGCCATTACAATGAGCAGTTCTTC.

The chain joins TRBV27 to TRBJ2-1, with TRBD2 matching over 8 bases. CDR3 size: 16 residues. J lost 4 bases, V lost 6 bases, and 11 bases had no gene match. Germline values: CDR1 MNHEY, CDR2 SMNVEV (reference sequence). The CDR3 here is CASRYSAGTSYNEQFF. The DNA of the CDR3 is TGTGCCAGCAGATACTCAGCCGGGACTAGTTACAATGAGCAGTTCTTC.

The chain joins TRBV13 to TRBJ2-2; 14 nucleotides align to TRBD2. CDR3 length equals 17 residues. CDR1 PRHDT and CDR2 FYEKMQ come from the germline V gene (reference sequence). V lost 5 bases and J lost 5; bases outside the gene matches: 7. This CDR3 reads CASSAGLAGAITGELFF. The CDR3 nucleotides read TGTGCCAGCAGCGCGGGACTAGCGGGAGCAATAACCGGGGAGCTGTTTTTT.

The chain has TRBV2 and TRBJ1-6; D perhaps matches TRBD1 (5 bases). The CDR3 has 19 residues. Per the germline V gene, CDR1 is SNHLY and CDR2 is FYNNEI. Trimming shortened V by 3 bases and J by 7 bases, and 25 bases separated the two germline ends. The CDR3 DNA reads TGTGCCAGCAGTGAGTTGGCAGGGTTGGAGGTATTATGGAATTCACCCCTCCACTTT. It encodes CASSELAGLEVLWNSPLHF.

This rearrangement joins TRBV7-9 to TRBJ1-2; 9 bases map to TRBD1. Germline V gene data show CDR1 as SEHNR and CDR2 as FQNEAQ (reference sequence). This CDR3 has 15 residues. J was trimmed by 2 bases and V by 1 base; bases with no gene match: 2. CDR3 nucleotide sequence: TGTGCCAGCAGCTTAGAGGGACAGGGAAACTATGGCTACACCTTC. This sequence encodes CASSLEGQGNYGYTF.

The chain recombines TRBV5-4 with TRBJ2-5; 11 bases agree with TRBD1. The CDR3 loop spans 16 amino acids. CDR1 is SGHNT and CDR2 is YYREEE in the germline V gene (reference sequence). Germline trimming cut 4 bases from V and 4 bases from J; bases unmatched to any gene: 9. CDR3 amino acids: CASSGTWTGGLETQYF. CDR3 nucleotide sequence: TGTGCCAGCAGCGGGACATGGACAGGGGGCTTAGAGACCCAGTACTTC.

The chain couples TRBV4-1 to TRBJ1-5; the D is unclear. V was trimmed by 5 bases and J by 12 bases, leaving 17 bases between them. Germline lookup yields CDR1 MGHRA and CDR2 YSYEKL. This CDR3 has 13 amino acids. DNA of the CDR3: TGCGCCAGCAGCTCCGACCTTGGGTCCTTCCAGCATTTT. Translated: CASSSDLGSFQHF.

The rearrangement links TRBV6-5 to TRBJ2-7, with D possibly matching TRBD2 (6 bases). The V and J ends lost 8 bases and 1 base respectively, with 9 bases between them. This CDR3 comprises 12 residues. Germline V gene lookup returns CDR1 MNHEY and CDR2 SVGAGI. The CDR3 is CASSGVSYEQYF. CDR3 sequence (DNA): TGTGCCAGCTCGGGAGTGTCCTACGAGCAGTACTTC.

The chain is built from TRBV7-9 and TRBJ1-1; D not resolved. The germline V and J ends were trimmed by 1 base and 6 bases, with 12 bases remaining between them. This CDR3 is built from 14 residues. Germline V gene data show CDR1 as SEHNR and CDR2 as FQNEAQ (reference sequence). CDR3 nucleotides: TGTGCCAGCAGCTTAGGGACTCCACTTTCTGAAGCTTTCTTT. Translation gives CASSLGTPLSEAFF.

This clone has a handful of counts. The chain recombines TRBV7-9 with TRBJ2-2; D perhaps matches TRBD2 (7 bases). Germline V gives CDR1 SEHNR, CDR2 FQNEAQ (reference sequence). The length of the CDR3 is 16 residues. Trimming pared 5 bases from V and 6 bases from J, leaving 19 bases between. The CDR3 region has the DNA TGTGCCAGCAGCATGATAGGCGGGGGCTCGTCCGGGGAGCTGTTTTTT. It yields the protein CASSMIGGGSSGELFF.

This chain joins TRBV30 and TRBJ2-1; 8 bases map to TRBD2. Germline trimming cut 1 base from V and 13 bases from J; bases unmatched to any gene: 6. This CDR3 is built from 12 residues. Germline assignment: CDR1 GTSNPN and CDR2 SVGIG (reference sequence). This CDR3 is CAWSAYTSGQFF. As DNA, the CDR3 is TGTGCCTGGAGTGCCTATACTAGCGGCCAGTTCTTC.

CDR3 residues: CAWRGLETQYF. CDR3 nucleotide sequence: TGTGCCTGGCGGGGGCTTGAGACCCAGTACTTC. The V and J genes are TRBV30 and TRBJ2-5; D tentatively fits TRBD1 or TRBD2 (6 bases each). Germline-derived CDR1 and CDR2 are GTSNPN and SVGIG (reference sequence). The V and J ends lost 5 bases and 5 bases respectively, with 9 bases between them. This CDR3 contains 11 residues.

In its sample, this clone was seen a few times. Here the CDR3 reads CSVVGGTGYNEQFF. The DNA for the CDR3 is TGCAGCGTTGTTGGGGGGACTGGGTACAATGAGCAGTTCTTC. The chain recombines TRBV29-1 with TRBJ2-1, with a weak D call TRBD2 (6 bases). V lost 4 bases and J 4 bases, leaving 14 bases between the germline ends. Germline V gene data show CDR1 as SQVTM and CDR2 as ANQGSEA. This CDR3 has 14 amino acids.

J is TRBJ1-4 and V is TRBV5-6, with D maybe TRBD1 (6 bases). Trimming left V 4 bases short and J 7 bases short, with 8 bases between. Germline assignment: CDR1 SGHDT and CDR2 YYEEEE. This CDR3 is 12 amino acids long. CDR3 loop: CASSGQTEKLFF. The DNA for the CDR3 is TGTGCCAGCAGCGGACAGACTGAAAAACTGTTTTTT.

CDR3 sequence reads: CASSVAPLAGGPEQFF. CDR3 bases: TGTGCCAGCAGCGTAGCCCCCTTGGCGGGAGGGCCTGAGCAGTTCTTC. The rearrangement joins TRBV9 to TRBJ2-1; 9 bases map to TRBD2. CDR3 length equals 16 residues. V trimming: 0 bases; J trimming: 9 bases; junction bases outside the gene matches: 10. CDR1 and CDR2 from the germline V gene are SGDLS and YYNGEE.

V is TRBV27 and J is TRBJ2-1, with TRBD2 identical over 10 bases. CDR1 and CDR2 from the germline V gene are MNHEY and SMNVEV (reference sequence). The length of the CDR3 is 14 residues. Losses at the gene ends were 6 bases for V and 2 bases for J; bases not matched to a gene: 1. The CDR3 nucleotides are TGTGCCAGCAGCCTAGCGGGAGCCTACAATGAGCAGTTCTTC. This translates into CASSLAGAYNEQFF.

In DNA, the CDR3 is TGTGCCAGCAGTTCAAATGGACAGGGGGCGATGGATGAGCAGTTCTTC. It yields the protein CASSSNGQGAMDEQFF. The J gene is TRBJ2-1, the V gene TRBV27; 11 bases fit TRBD1. The CDR3 totals 16 residues. Germline CDR1 and CDR2: MNHEY and SMNVEV (reference sequence). V lost 4 bases to trimming and J lost 8 bases; unmatched junction nucleotides: 10.

The rearrangement links TRBV7-9 to TRBJ1-5; D is ambiguous. This CDR3 spans 15 amino acids. With 5 bases removed from V and 1 base from J, the gap between germline ends came to 12 bases. CDR1 and CDR2 (germline): SEHNR, FQNEAQ (reference sequence). CDR3 protein: CASSPTGGSNQPQHF. The CDR3 DNA sequence: TGTGCCAGCAGCCCGACGGGAGGGAGCAATCAGCCCCAGCATTTT.

This clone was seen a few times. This chain uses TRBV6-5 with TRBJ1-2; TRBD1 might be the D (5 bases). V lost 8 bases and J 2 bases, leaving 18 bases between the germline ends. Looked up from germline, CDR1 is MNHEY and CDR2 is SVGAGI. The CDR3 consists of 15 residues. The chain's CDR3 is CASYGLSDTNYGYTF. The DNA for the CDR3 is TGTGCCAGCTATGGATTGTCGGACACCAACTATGGCTACACCTTC.

The chain couples TRBV18 to TRBJ2-1; D remains unclear. CDR1 KGHSH and CDR2 LQKENI come from the germline V gene. V was clipped by 5 bases and J by 8 bases, with 10 bases between them. The CDR3 consists of 12 residues. The DNA for the CDR3 is TGTGCCAGCTCATCCCGCTTCGATGAGCAGTTCTTC. The encoded protein is CASSSRFDEQFF.

J is TRBJ2-7 and V is TRBV5-1, with D unclear. The V end lost 4 bases, the J end lost 4 bases, and 15 bases lay between the germline ends. Germline lookup yields CDR1 SGHRS and CDR2 YFSETQ. This CDR3 region has 14 residues. Here the CDR3 reads CASSAAVSSYEQYF. The CDR3 coding sequence is TGCGCCAGCAGCGCTGCTGTCAGCTCGTACGAGCAGTACTTC.

The CDR3 sequence: CAISDATREWGEAFF. Written as DNA, the CDR3 is TGTGCCATCAGTGACGCAACTAGGGAATGGGGTGAAGCTTTCTTT. The chain carries TRBV10-3 and TRBJ1-1, with D hard to call. Germline assignment: CDR1 ENHRY and CDR2 SYGVKD. Trimming took 3 bases from V and 7 from J, leaving 18 bases between them. The CDR3 has 15 residues.

The V gene is TRBV18, the J gene TRBJ2-7, with D perhaps TRBD2 (6 bases). The CDR3 extends over 14 amino acids. Germline loops: CDR1 KGHSH, CDR2 LQKENI. Trimming removed 2 bases from V and 5 bases from J, with 13 bases in between. CDR3 sequence reads: CASSPTGVPNEQYV. CDR3 nucleotide sequence: TGTGCCAGCTCACCAACGGGGGTGCCGAACGAGCAGTACGTC.

V is TRBV9 and J is TRBJ2-1; 7 nucleotides match TRBD2. Unmatched junction bases numbered 7, after V lost 3 bases and J lost 4 bases. From germline, CDR1 is SGDLS and CDR2 YYNGEE. This CDR3 comprises 15 residues. The CDR3: CASSARLALYNEQFF. The CDR3 DNA is TGTGCCAGCAGCGCAAGACTAGCTCTATACAATGAGCAGTTCTTC.

CDR3 nucleotide sequence: TGTGCCAGCAGTTATACTAGCAACTACGAGCAGTACTTC. Translating it yields CASSYTSNYEQYF. The V call is TRBV6-6, the J call TRBJ2-5; tentative D call: TRBD2 (6 bases). The DNA matches TRBJ2-7 better at its end, which makes the J call doubtful. CDR1 is MNHNY, CDR2 SVGAGI, per germline (reference sequence). This CDR3 region has 13 residues.

J is TRBJ2-6 and V is TRBV6-4; D is unclear. V was cut by 0 bases and J by 1 base, with 4 bases left in between. The CDR3 runs 15 residues. Germline lookup yields CDR1 MRHNA and CDR2 SNTAGT. The CDR3 region has the DNA TGTGCCAGCAGTGACTCGAGATCTGGGGCCAACGTCCTGACTTTC. It translates to CASSDSRSGANVLTF.

Written as DNA, the CDR3 is TGTGCCAGCAGCTTAGAGGGGTTCACTGAAGCTTTCTTT. Amino acids: CASSLEGFTEAFF. V gene TRBV11-3 combines with J gene TRBJ1-1; D is ambiguous. This CDR3 has 13 residues. V was pared by 0 bases and J by 4 bases, with 6 bases between. Germline V gene lookup returns CDR1 SGHNT and CDR2 YENEEA.